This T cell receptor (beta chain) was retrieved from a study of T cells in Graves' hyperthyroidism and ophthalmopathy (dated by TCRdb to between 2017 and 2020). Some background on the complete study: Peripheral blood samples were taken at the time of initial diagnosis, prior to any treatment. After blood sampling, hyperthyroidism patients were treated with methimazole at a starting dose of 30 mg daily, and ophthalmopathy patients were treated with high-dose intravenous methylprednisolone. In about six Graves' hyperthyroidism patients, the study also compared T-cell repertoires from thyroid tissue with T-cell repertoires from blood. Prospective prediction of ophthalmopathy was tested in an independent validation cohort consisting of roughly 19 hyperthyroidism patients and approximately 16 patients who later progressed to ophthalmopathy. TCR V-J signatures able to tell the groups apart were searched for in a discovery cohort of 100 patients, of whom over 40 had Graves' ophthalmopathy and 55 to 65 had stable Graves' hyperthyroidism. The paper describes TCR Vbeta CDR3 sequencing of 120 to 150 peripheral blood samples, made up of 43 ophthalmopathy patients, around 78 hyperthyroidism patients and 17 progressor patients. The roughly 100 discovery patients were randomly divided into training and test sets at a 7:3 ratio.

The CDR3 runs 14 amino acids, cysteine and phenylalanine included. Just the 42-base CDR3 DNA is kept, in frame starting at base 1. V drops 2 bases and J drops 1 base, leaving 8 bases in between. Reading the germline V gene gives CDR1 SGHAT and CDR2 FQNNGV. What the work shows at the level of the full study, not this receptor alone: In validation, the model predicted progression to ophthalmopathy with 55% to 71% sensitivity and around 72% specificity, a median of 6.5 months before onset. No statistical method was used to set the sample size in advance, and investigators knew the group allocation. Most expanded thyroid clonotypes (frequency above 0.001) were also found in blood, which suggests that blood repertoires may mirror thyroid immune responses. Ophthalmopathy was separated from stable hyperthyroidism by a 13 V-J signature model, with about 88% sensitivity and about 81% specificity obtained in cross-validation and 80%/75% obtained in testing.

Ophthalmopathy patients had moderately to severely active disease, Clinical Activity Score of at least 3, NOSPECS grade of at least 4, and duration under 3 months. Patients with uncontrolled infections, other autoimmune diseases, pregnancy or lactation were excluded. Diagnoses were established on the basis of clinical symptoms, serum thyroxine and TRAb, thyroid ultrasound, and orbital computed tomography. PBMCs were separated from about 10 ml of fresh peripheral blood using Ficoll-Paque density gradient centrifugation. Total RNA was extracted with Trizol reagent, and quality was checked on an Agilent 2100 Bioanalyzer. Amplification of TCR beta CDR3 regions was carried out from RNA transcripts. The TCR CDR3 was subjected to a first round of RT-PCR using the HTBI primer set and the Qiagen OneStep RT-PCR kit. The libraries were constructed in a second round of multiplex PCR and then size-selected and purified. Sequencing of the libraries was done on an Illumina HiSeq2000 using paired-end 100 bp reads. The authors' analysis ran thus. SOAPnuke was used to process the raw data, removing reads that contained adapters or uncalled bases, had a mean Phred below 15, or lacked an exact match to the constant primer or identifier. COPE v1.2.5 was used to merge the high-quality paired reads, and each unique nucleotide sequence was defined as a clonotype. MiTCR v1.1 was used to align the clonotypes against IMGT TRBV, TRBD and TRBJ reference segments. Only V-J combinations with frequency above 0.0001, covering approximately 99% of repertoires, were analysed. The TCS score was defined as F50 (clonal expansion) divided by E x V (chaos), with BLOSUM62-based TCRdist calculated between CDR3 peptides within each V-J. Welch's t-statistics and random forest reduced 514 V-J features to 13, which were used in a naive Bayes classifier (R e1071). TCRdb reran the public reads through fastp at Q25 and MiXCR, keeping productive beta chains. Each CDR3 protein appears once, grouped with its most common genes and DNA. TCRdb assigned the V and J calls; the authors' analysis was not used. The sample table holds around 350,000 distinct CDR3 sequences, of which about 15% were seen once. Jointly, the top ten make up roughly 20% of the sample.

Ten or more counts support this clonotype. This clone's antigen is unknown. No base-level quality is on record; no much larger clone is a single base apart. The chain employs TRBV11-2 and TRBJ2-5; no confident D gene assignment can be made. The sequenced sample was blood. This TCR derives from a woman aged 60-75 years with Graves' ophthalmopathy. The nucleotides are TGTGCCAGCAGCTTACCTCCAGGCCAAGAGACCCAGTACTTC. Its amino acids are CASSLPPGQETQYF.